This T cell receptor (beta chain) was identified during a study of cytomegalovirus exposure and HLA in healthy donors. Germline V gene sequence: CDR1 SGDLS, CDR2 YYNGEE. V dropped 1 base and J dropped 4 bases, with 9 bases sitting between them. The CDR3 is 15 amino acids. PCR involved 60 Vbeta and 13 Jbeta primers. TCRdb keeps only in-frame clones here, not all; method: immunoSEQ multiplex PCR. Among 100,000 or so clones listed, more than 55% were seen once. The sequenced material came from PBMCs. The V and J genes are TRBV9 and TRBJ2-6; D ambiguous. This clonotype was obtained from a woman aged 25 to 39 in good health and CMV-seropositive. CDR3 DNA: TGTGCCAGCAGCGTAATGGCATCCGGGGCCAACGTCCTGACTTTC. It is translated as CASSVMASGANVLTF.